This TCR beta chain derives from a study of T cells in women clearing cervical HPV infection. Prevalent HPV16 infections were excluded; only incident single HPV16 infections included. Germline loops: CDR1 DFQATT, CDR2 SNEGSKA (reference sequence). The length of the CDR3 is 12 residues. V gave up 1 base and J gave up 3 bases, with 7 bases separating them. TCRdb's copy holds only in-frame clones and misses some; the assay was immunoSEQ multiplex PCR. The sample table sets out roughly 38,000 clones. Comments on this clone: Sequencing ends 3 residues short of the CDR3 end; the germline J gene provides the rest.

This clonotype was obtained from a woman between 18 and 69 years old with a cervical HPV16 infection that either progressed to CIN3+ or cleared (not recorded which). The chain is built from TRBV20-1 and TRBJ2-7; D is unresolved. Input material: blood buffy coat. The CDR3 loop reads CSARAGGYEQYF. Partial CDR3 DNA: TGCAGTGCTAGAGCCGGCGGCTACGAG.